This T cell receptor beta chain is drawn from a study of cytomegalovirus exposure and HLA in healthy donors. Study-level points and caveats: For cytomegalovirus status, the classifier reportedly gave diagnoses with high specificity and sensitivity.

While the first cohort had 650 to 850 subjects, the donors belonged to the separate validation cohort of about 130 subjects. Sequenced by immunoSEQ multiplex PCR; TCRdb stores in-frame clones only, minus some. The sample lists 120,000 or so clones; about nine tenths were seen once. The V gene end was trimmed by 1 base and the J gene end by 7 bases; junction bases not matched to a gene: 2. CDR3 length: 13 amino acids. Per germline, CDR1 SGHTS and CDR2 YDEGEE. This clone was counted once. The antigen is undetermined. The TCR was taken from a woman between 18 and 29 years old in good health and CMV-seronegative. What was sequenced was PBMCs. The chain couples TRBV5-8 to TRBJ2-1, with TRBD1 matching over 7 bases. The CDR3 DNA reads as TGTGCCAGCAGCTTGACAGGGGAAAATGAGCAGTTCTTC. It is translated as CASSLTGENEQFF. Full variable domain (missing parts from reference TRBV5-8 and TRBJ2-1): EAGVTQSPTHLIKTRGQQATLRCSPISGHTSVYWYQQALGLGLQFLLWYDEGEERNRGNFPPRFSGRQFPNYSSELNVNALELEDSALYLCASSLTGENEQFFGPGTRLTVL.